The present entry profiles one T cell receptor beta chain with its context. As processed by the authors: Reference gene primer amplification in the assay estimated nucleated cell counts. The assay was immunoSEQ multiplex PCR, and TCRdb's table has in-frame clones only and misses some. Clone size and V and J calls were adopted from that table, with D and trimming inferred from the DNA. The table records about 180,000 clones, 85% to 90% of them present only once. The germline V gene has CDR1 MDHEN and CDR2 SYDVKM. CDR3 length equals 15 residues. The trim removed 2 bases at V and 6 bases at J, leaving 6 bases unmatched. The record originates from a study of blood T cell repertoires in COVID-19. Study as a whole: T cells, B-cell-depleted T cells, or PBMCs provided the cDNA or gDNA that served as material.

The receptor's source is a woman in her twenties or thirties with active or convalescent COVID-19. The specimen was peripheral blood. V and J are TRBV28 and TRBJ2-2; TRBD2 matches 7 bases. Written as DNA, the CDR3 is TGTGCCAGCAGTTTAGCGGGAGTTGTACCCGGGGAGCTGTTTTTT. Its translation: CASSLAGVVPGELFF.